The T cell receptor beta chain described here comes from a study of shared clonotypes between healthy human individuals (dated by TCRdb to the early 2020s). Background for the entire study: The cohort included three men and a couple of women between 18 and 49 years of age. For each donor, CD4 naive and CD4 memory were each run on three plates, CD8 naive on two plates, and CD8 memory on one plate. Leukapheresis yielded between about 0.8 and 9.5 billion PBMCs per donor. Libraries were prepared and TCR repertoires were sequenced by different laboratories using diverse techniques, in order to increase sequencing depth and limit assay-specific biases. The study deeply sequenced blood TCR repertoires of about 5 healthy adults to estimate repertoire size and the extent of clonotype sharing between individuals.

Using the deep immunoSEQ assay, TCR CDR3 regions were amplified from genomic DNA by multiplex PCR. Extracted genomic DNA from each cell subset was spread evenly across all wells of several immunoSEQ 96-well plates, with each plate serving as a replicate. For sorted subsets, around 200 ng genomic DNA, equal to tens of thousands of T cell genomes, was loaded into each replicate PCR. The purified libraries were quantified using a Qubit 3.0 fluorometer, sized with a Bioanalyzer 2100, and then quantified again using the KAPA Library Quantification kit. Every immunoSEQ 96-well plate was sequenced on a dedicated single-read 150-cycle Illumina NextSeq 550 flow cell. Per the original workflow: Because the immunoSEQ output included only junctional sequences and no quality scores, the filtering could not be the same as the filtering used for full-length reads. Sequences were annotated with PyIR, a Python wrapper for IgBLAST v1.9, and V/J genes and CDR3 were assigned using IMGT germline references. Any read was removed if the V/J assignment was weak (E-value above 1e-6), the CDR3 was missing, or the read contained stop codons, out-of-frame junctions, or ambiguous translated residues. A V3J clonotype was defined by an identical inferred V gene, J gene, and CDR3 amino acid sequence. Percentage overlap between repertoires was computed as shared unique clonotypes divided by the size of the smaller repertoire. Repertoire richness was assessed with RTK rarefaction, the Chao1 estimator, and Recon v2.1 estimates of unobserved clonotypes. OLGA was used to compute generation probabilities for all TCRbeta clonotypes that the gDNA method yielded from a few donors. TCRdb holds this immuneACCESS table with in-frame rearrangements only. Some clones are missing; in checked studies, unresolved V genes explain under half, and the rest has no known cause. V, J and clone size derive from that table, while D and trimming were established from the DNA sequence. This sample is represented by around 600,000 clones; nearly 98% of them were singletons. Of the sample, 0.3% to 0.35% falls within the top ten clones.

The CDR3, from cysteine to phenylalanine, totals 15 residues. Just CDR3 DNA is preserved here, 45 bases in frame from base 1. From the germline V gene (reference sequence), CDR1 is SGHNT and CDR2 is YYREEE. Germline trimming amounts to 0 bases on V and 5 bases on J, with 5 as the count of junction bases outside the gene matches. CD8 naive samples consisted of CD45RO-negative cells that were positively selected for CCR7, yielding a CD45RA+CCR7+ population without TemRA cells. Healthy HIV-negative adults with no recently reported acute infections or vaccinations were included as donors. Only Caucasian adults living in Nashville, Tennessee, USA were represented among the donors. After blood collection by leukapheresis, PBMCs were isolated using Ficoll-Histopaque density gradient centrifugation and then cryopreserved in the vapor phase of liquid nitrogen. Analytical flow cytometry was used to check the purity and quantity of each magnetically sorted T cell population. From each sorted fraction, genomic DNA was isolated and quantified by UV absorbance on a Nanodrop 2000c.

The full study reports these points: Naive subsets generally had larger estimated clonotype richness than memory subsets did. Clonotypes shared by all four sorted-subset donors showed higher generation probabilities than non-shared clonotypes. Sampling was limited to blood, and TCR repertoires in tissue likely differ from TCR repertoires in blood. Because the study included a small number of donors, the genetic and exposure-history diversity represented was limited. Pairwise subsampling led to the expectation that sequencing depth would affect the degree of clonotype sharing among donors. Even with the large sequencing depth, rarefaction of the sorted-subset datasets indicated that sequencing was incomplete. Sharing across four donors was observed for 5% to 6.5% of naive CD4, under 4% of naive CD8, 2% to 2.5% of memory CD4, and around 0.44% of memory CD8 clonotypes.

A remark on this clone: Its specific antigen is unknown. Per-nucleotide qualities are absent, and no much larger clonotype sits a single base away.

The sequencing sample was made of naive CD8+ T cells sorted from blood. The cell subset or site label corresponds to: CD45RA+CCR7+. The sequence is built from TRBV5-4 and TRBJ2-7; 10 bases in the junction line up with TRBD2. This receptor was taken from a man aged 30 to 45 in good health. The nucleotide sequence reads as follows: TGTGCCAGCAGCTTGGATCCAGCGGGAGGGGACGAGCAGTACTTC. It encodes CASSLDPAGGDEQYF.